These 24 T cell receptor beta chains were sequenced from one sample in a study of T cells in Graves' hyperthyroidism and ophthalmopathy. The CDR3 regions of TCR beta were amplified from RNA transcripts. HTBI primers were employed in a first-round RT-PCR of the TCR CDR3. TCRdb redid the calling of the multiplex PCR reads with MiXCR, one entry per CDR3 protein. This repertoire shows more than 300,000 distinct CDR3 sequences, over 11% found once; its top ten account for 8% to 13%. Specimen: blood. The origin of the receptors is a woman aged 55-75 years with Graves' hyperthyroidism.

In its sample, this clonotype was seen many times. The V and J genes are TRBV18 and TRBJ2-5, with D perhaps given as TRBD1 or TRBD2 (6 bases each). Trimming cost V 6 bases and J 4 bases, with 15 bases left between them. The CDR3 has 14 amino acids. The germline V gene has CDR1 KGHSH and CDR2 LQKENI. For the CDR3, the DNA is TGTGCCAGCTCCCCGACGGAGGGGGGAGAGACCCAGTACTTC. It is translated as CASSPTEGGETQYF.

This clonotype occurred a few times. V usage is TRBV20-1 and J usage is TRBJ2-7; D is ambiguous. The CDR3 contains 11 residues. V lost 3 bases and J lost 2, with 5 bases in between. CDR1 and CDR2 from the germline V gene are DFQATT and SNEGSKA (reference sequence). The CDR3: CSASRPYEQYF. For the CDR3, the DNA is TGCAGTGCTAGTAGACCCTACGAGCAGTACTTC.

The chain recombines TRBV9 with TRBJ2-7; tentatively, D is TRBD1 (5 bases). The ends were cut back, 2 bases at V and 1 base at J, with 10 bases in the middle. The CDR3 sequence is 14 residues long. Germline CDR1 and CDR2: SGDLS and YYNGEE. The CDR3 DNA is TGTGCCAGCAGCGTGGACATAACTTCCTACGAGCAGTACTTC. This codes for CASSVDITSYEQYF. Full variable domain (outside the CDR3, taken from reference TRBV9 and TRBJ2-7): DSGVTQTPKHLITATGQRVTLRCSPRSGDLSVYWYQQSLDQGLQFLIQYYNGEERAKGNILERFSAQQFPDLHSELNLSSLELGDSALYFCASSVDITSYEQYFGPGTRLTVT.

This clonotype was counted a few times. This chain joins TRBV10-1 and TRBJ2-2; 12 bases are a match to TRBD1. Germline loops: CDR1 WNHNN, CDR2 SYGVQD (reference sequence). The CDR3 has 18 amino acids. V shed 5 bases and J 5 bases; nucleotides not matched to a gene: 12. CDR3 protein: CASSRGRRDRGRTGELFF. CDR3 nucleotides: TGCGCCAGCAGTAGAGGAAGAAGGGACAGGGGGCGAACCGGGGAGCTGTTTTTT.

This clonotype was counted at least ten times. This chain links TRBV18 with TRBJ2-5; the D is unclear. This CDR3 has 14 amino acids. The germline CDR1 and CDR2 sequences are KGHSH and LQKENI. The V gene lost 1 base and the J gene lost 0 bases, with 6 bases spanning the gap. This CDR3 is CASSPRQDQETQYF. CDR3 in DNA: TGTGCCAGCTCACCACGGCAGGACCAAGAGACCCAGTACTTC.

This clonotype was counted once. The rearrangement uses TRBV11-2 and TRBJ2-4; 16 nucleotides line up with TRBD2. The germline V gene encodes CDR1 SGHAT and CDR2 FQNNGV. The ends lost 5 bases at V and 15 bases at J; junction bases unmatched: 7. There are 14 residues in the CDR3. As DNA, the CDR3 is TGTGCCAGCAGCCGCGGGACTAGCGGGAGGGGGTTGTACTTC. This sequence encodes CASSRGTSGRGLYF.

This chain uses TRBV5-1 with TRBJ2-7; 14 nucleotides agree with TRBD2. The CDR3 runs to 16 residues. CDR1 and CDR2 from the germline V gene are SGHRS and YFSETQ. V gave up 0 bases and J gave up 7 bases; unmatched junction bases: 6. The CDR3 sequence is CASSLGLAGGSGEQYF. Here the CDR3 DNA reads TGCGCCAGCAGCTTGGGACTAGCGGGAGGGTCAGGGGAGCAGTACTTC.

This clonotype has more than one count but fewer than ten. CDR3 region: CASSWTGGENIQYF. The CDR3 DNA is TGTGCCAGCAGTTGGACGGGCGGTGAAAACATTCAGTACTTC. The chain employs TRBV6-5 and TRBJ2-4; no clear D. Trimming took 4 bases from V and 5 from J, leaving 12 bases between them. CDR1 MNHEY and CDR2 SVGAGI come from the germline V gene. This CDR3 is 14 amino acids long.

This clonotype was counted a few times. A much larger clone is a single base away; this may be a read error. This CDR3 fails to terminate in the conserved phenylalanine or tryptophan, so it likely reflects a read error. The chain joins TRBV6-1 to TRBJ2-3, with TRBD2 matching over 14 bases. V was clipped by 6 bases and J by 5 bases; unmatched bases: 7. CDR3 length equals 16 residues. The germline V gene has CDR1 MNHNS and CDR2 SASEGT. The CDR3 region has the DNA TGTGCCAGCAGCGAGACTAGCGGGAGGGTTGGAGATACGCAGTATCTT. Amino acid sequence: CASSETSGRVGDTQYL.

Ten or more counts support this clonotype. The gene calls are TRBV5-5 and TRBJ1-1; unclear D gene. Germline V gene sequence: CDR1 SGHKS, CDR2 YYEKEE (reference sequence). V lost 10 bases and J lost 0, with 13 bases in between. The CDR3 contains 13 residues. CDR3 sequence (DNA): TGTGCCGCCTCAGGTGGGTTGAACACTGAAGCTTTCTTT. This gives the protein CAASGGLNTEAFF. The full variable domain, completed using reference TRBV5-5 and TRBJ1-1, is DAGVTQSPTHLIKTRGQQVTLRCSPISGHKSVSWYQQVLGQGPQFIFQYYEKEERGRGNFPDRFSARQFPNYSSELNVNALLLGDSALYLCAASGGLNTEAFFGQGTRLTVV.

This clonotype was seen at least ten times. The genes are TRBV28 and TRBJ1-2; 8 bases align to TRBD1. The V segment lost 6 bases and the J segment 5 bases; nucleotides outside the gene matches: 14. From germline, CDR1 is MDHEN and CDR2 SYDVKM. The CDR3 extends over 16 amino acids. The CDR3 is CASRLSPGQEGYGYTF. CDR3 coding DNA: TGTGCCAGCAGACTGAGCCCGGGACAGGAGGGATATGGCTACACCTTC.

In its sample, this clonotype was seen many times. This chain links TRBV24-1 with TRBJ1-4, with D hard to call. Trimming took off 4 bases at V and 8 bases at J, with 7 bases between the two ends. Germline CDR1 and CDR2: KGHDR and SFDVKD. The CDR3 runs 12 residues. The DNA for the CDR3 is TGTGCCACCAGTGACTTGGGGGAAAAACTGTTTTTT. The encoded protein is CATSDLGEKLFF.

This clonotype was recorded at least ten times. Sequence at one end of the junction differs from germline and may be a read error. The chain couples TRBV3-1 to TRBJ2-1; D perhaps matches TRBD1 (7 bases). In germline, CDR1 is LGHDT, CDR2 YNNKEL (reference sequence). The CDR3 loop spans 16 amino acids. For the CDR3, the DNA is TGTGCCAGCAGCCCAATGCGGGGACAGCACCTCAATGAGCAGTCCTTC. Its translation is CASSPMRGQHLNEQSF.

V gene TRBV3-1 combines with J gene TRBJ2-5; TRBD2 is a possible D gene (5 bases). The CDR3 loop spans 14 amino acids. CDR1 and CDR2 (germline): LGHDT, YNNKEL (reference sequence). Deletions cut 4 bases from V and 4 bases from J, with 13 bases between. CDR3 DNA sequence: TGTGCCAGCAGCCCCCCTGAGGGTTTAGAGACCCAGTACTTC. This encodes CASSPPEGLETQYF.

This chain connects TRBV7-9 to TRBJ1-1; 7 bases are shared with TRBD1. The ends lost 2 bases at V and 5 bases at J; junction bases unmatched: 5. This CDR3 region has 14 residues. CDR1 and CDR2 (germline): SEHNR, FQNEAQ (reference sequence). Here the CDR3 reads CASSLQGGGTEAFF. CDR3 nucleotides: TGTGCCAGCAGCTTACAGGGGGGAGGTACTGAAGCTTTCTTT.

The rearrangement links TRBV12-3 or TRBV12-4 to TRBJ2-3; 7 bases align to TRBD2. J lost 3 bases, V lost 6 bases, and 15 bases had no gene match. This CDR3 has 17 residues. CDR3 sequence: CASSLGRSGIGTDTQYF. CDR3 in DNA: TGTGCCAGCAGCCTCGGGAGGAGCGGGATTGGAACAGATACGCAGTATTTT.

The chain has TRBV7-8 and TRBJ2-1, with 7 bases fitting TRBD1. Germline CDR1 and CDR2: SGHVS and FQNEAQ. Trimming at V came to 1 base and at J to 4 bases, leaving 7 bases not matched to a gene. This CDR3 has 16 amino acids. CDR3 sequence: CASSLVLGTVYNEQFF. The CDR3 nucleotides read TGTGCCAGCAGCTTAGTTTTAGGGACAGTATACAATGAGCAGTTCTTC. Using reference TRBV7-8 and TRBJ2-1 for the parts outside the CDR3, the full variable domain is GAGVSQSPRYKVAKRGQDVALRCDPISGHVSLFWYQQALGQGPEFLTYFQNEAQLDKSGLPSDRFFAERPEGSVSTLKIQRTQQEDSAVYLCASSLVLGTVYNEQFFGPGTRLTVL.

The sample holds many counts of this clonotype. The CDR3 DNA follows: TGTGCCAGCAGCTTAGACGGGACAAACTATAAACATGAGCAGTTCTTC. This gives the protein CASSLDGTNYKHEQFF. This chain joins TRBV7-2 and TRBJ2-1; tentative D call: TRBD1 (6 bases). This CDR3 has 16 amino acids. Trimming removed 1 base from V and 8 bases from J, with 18 bases in between. Looked up from germline, CDR1 is SGHTA and CDR2 is FQGNSA.

This clonotype was picked up one time. The V and J genes are TRBV28 and TRBJ1-2; D call uncertain. This CDR3 contains 11 residues. Trimming cost V 7 bases and J 4 bases, with 7 bases left between them. The germline V gene encodes CDR1 MDHEN and CDR2 SYDVKM. Written as DNA, the CDR3 is TGTGCCAGCAACAGCCTCTATGGCTACACCTTC. Translation: CASNSLYGYTF.

Many counts were recorded for this clonotype. The genes are TRBV6-5 and TRBJ1-1; D call uncertain. This CDR3 contains 13 residues. The V gene's germline CDR1 is MNHEY and CDR2 SVGAGI. V lost 1 base and J 1 base, leaving 4 bases between the germline ends. CDR3: CASSYYSNTEAFF. DNA of the CDR3: TGTGCCAGCAGTTACTATTCGAACACTGAAGCTTTCTTT.

This clonotype was observed many times. This chain connects TRBV29-1 to TRBJ2-1; D may be TRBD1 (6 bases). Trimming removed 3 bases at V and 10 bases at J, with 22 bases between. The germline V gene has CDR1 SQVTM and CDR2 ANQGSEA. The CDR3 runs to 15 residues. DNA for the CDR3: TGCAGCGTTGAGTGGCTGGACAGAGAAAGTTTGGAGCAGTTCTTC. This encodes CSVEWLDRESLEQFF.

This clonotype has a count of ten or more. The rearrangement links TRBV3-1 to TRBJ2-3; no clear D. This CDR3 has 12 residues. The germline gives CDR1 LGHDT, CDR2 YNNKEL (reference sequence). The ends were cut back, 4 bases at V and 7 bases at J, with 9 bases in the middle. CDR3 region: CASSRGRNTQYF. CDR3 DNA sequence: TGTGCCAGCAGCCGCGGACGCAATACGCAGTATTTT.

This clonotype was seen repeatedly, ten times or more. The genes are TRBV3-1 and TRBJ1-1; 7 nucleotides align to TRBD1. V dropped 5 bases and J dropped 4; count of bases not matched to a gene: 7. The CDR3 runs 14 residues. Per germline, CDR1 LGHDT and CDR2 YNNKEL (reference sequence). The CDR3 loop reads CASSSRQGPTEAFF. The CDR3 nucleotides are TGTGCCAGCAGCTCCCGACAGGGACCCACTGAAGCTTTCTTT.

This clonotype has a count of ten or more. The rearrangement links TRBV7-9 to TRBJ2-4, with 7 bases identical to TRBD1. The junction had 3 bases not matched to a gene; V was cut back by 5 bases and J by 2 bases. Germline V gene data show CDR1 as SEHNR and CDR2 as FQNEAQ (reference sequence). The CDR3 is made up of 14 amino acids. The DNA of the CDR3 is TGTGCCAGCAGCGGCAGGGGGACCAAAAACATTCAGTACTTC. This sequence encodes CASSGRGTKNIQYF. Combining the CDR3 with reference TRBV7-9 and TRBJ2-4 gives the whole variable domain DTGVSQNPRHKITKRGQNVTFRCDPISEHNRLYWYRQTLGQGPEFLTYFQNEAQLEKSRLLSDRFSAERPKGSFSTLEIQRTEQGDSAMYLCASSGRGTKNIQYFGAGTRLSVL.